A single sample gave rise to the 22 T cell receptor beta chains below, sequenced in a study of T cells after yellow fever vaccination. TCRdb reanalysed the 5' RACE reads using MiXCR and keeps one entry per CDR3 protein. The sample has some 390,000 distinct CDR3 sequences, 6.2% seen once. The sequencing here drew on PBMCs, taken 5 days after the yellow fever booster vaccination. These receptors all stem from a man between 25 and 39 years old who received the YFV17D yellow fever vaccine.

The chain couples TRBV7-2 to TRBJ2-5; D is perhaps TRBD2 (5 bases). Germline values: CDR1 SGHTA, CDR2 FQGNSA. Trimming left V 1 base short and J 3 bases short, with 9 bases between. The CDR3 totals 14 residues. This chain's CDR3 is CASSLGRRKETQYF. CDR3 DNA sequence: TGTGCCAGCAGCTTAGGTCGGAGGAAAGAGACCCAGTACTTC. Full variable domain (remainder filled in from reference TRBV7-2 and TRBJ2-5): GAGVSQSPSNKVTEKGKDVELRCDPISGHTALYWYRQSLGQGLEFLIYFQGNSAPDKSGLPSDRFSAERTGGSVSTLTIQRTQQEDSAVYLCASSLGRRKETQYFGPGTRLLVL.

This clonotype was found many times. The CDR3 bases are TGTGCCAGCACCGGGGGGGTTGGCGAAAAACTGTTTTTT. Protein product: CASTGGVGEKLFF. This rearrangement joins TRBV7-9 to TRBJ1-4; the D gene is possibly TRBD1 (5 bases). Trimming cost V 7 bases and J 8 bases, with 14 bases left between them. CDR1 is SEHNR and CDR2 is FQNEAQ in the germline V gene (reference sequence). The CDR3 has 13 amino acids. The full variable domain, in which reference TRBV7-9 and TRBJ1-4 provide the parts outside the CDR3, is DTGVSQNPRHKITKRGQNVTFRCDPISEHNRLYWYRQTLGQGPEFLTYFQNEAQLEKSRLLSDRFSAERPKGSFSTLEIQRTEQGDSAMYLCASTGGVGEKLFFGSGTQLSVL.

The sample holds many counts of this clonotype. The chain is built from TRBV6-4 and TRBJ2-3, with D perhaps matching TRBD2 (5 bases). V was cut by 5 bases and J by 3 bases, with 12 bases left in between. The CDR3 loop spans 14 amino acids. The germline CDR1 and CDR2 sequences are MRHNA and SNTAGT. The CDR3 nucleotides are TGTGCCAGCAGTCTGAATGGAGGAACAGATACGCAGTATTTT. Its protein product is CASSLNGGTDTQYF.

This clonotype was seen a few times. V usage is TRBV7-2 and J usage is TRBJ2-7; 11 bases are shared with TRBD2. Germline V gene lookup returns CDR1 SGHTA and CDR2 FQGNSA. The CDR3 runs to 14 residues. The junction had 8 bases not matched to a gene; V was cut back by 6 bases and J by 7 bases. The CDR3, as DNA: TGTGCCAGCAGGGTAGCGGGAGGGCCGAGGGAGCAGTACTTC. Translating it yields CASRVAGGPREQYF.

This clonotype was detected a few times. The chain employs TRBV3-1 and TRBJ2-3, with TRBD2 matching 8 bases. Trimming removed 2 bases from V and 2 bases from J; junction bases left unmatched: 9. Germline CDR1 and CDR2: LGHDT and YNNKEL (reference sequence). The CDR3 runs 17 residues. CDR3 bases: TGTGCCAGCAGCCAATCTAGCGGGCAGCCTCCCACAGATACGCAGTATTTT. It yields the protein CASSQSSGQPPTDTQYF.

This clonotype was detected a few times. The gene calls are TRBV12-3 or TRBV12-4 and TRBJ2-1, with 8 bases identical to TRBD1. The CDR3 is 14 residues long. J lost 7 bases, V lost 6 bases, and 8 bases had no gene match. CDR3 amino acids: CASSPRTGSNEQFF. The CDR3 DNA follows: TGTGCCAGCAGCCCGCGGACAGGGTCTAATGAGCAGTTCTTC.

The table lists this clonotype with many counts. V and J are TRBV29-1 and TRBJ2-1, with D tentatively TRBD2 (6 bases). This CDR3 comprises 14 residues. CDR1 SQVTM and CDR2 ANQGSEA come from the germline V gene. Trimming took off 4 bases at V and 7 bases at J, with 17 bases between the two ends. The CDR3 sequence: CSVGTGATVNEQFF. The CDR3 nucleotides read TGCAGCGTTGGTACGGGAGCGACGGTAAATGAGCAGTTCTTC.

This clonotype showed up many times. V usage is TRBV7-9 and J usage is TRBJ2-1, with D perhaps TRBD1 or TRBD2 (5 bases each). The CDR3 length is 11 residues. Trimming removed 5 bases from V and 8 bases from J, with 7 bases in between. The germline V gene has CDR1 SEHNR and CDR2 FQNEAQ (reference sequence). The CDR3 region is CASSVGDEQFF. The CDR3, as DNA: TGTGCCAGCAGCGTGGGGGATGAGCAGTTCTTC.

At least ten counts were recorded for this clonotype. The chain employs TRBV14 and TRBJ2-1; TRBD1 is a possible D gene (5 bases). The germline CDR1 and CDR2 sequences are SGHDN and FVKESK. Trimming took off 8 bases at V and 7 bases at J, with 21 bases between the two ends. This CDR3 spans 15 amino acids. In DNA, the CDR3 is TGTGCCAGCGCAGCCCCAAGACAGAACCCTAATGAGCAGTTCTTC. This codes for CASAAPRQNPNEQFF. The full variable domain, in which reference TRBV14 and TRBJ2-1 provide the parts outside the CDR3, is EAGVTQFPSHSVIEKGQTVTLRCDPISGHDNLYWYRRVMGKEIKFLLHFVKESKQDESGMPNNRFLAERTGGTYSTLKVQPAELEDSGVYFCASAAPRQNPNEQFFGPGTRLTVL.

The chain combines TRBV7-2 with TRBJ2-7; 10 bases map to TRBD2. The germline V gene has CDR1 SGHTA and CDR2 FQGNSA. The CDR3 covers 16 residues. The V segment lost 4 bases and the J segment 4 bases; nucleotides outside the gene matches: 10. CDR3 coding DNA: TGTGCCAGCAGCTCCACATCTAGCGGGAGACCATACGAGCAGTACTTC. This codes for CASSSTSSGRPYEQYF.

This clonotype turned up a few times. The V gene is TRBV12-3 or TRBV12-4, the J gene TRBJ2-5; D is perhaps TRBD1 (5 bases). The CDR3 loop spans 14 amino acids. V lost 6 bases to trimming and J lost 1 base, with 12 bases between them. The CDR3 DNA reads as TGTGCCAGCAGCACGGACATCTCCCAAGAGACCCAGTACTTC. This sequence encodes CASSTDISQETQYF.

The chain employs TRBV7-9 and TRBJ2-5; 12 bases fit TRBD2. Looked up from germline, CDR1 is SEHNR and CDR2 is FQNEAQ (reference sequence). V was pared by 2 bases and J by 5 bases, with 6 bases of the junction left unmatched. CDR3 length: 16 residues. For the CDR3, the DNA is TGTGCCAGCAGCTTACTAGCGGGAGGGCCGATTGAGACCCAGTACTTC. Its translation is CASSLLAGGPIETQYF.

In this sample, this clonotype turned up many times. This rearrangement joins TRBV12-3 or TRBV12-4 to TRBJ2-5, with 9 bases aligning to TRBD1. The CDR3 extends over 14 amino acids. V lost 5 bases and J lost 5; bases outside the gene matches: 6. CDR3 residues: CASSRQGGSETQYF. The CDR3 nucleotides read TGTGCCAGCAGTCGACAGGGGGGGTCGGAGACCCAGTACTTC.

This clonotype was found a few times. The CDR3 sequence: CASSLASSGSLYEQYF. The CDR3 coding sequence is TGTGCCAGCAGCTTAGCGTCTAGCGGGAGTTTATACGAGCAGTACTTC. The rearrangement joins TRBV7-2 to TRBJ2-7; 10 bases map to TRBD2. The CDR3 contains 16 residues. Germline CDR1 reads SGHTA; CDR2 reads FQGNSA. V was pared by 0 bases and J by 4 bases, with 6 bases of the junction left unmatched.

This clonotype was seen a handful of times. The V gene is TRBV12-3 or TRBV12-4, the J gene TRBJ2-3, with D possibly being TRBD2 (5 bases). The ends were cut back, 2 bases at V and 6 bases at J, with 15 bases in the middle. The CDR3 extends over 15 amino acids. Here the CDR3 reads CASSLITARRDTQYF. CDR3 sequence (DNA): TGTGCCAGCAGTTTAATCACTGCTCGGAGGGATACGCAGTATTTT.

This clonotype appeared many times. For the CDR3, the DNA is TGTGCCAGCAGCACAAGGGACACCCCTGATACGCAGTATTTT. Residues: CASSTRDTPDTQYF. This chain links TRBV3-1 with TRBJ2-3; a weak D match, TRBD1 (6 bases). The CDR3 consists of 14 residues. Trimming took 5 bases from V and 6 from J, leaving 15 bases between them. Germline CDR1 is LGHDT and CDR2 is YNNKEL (reference sequence).

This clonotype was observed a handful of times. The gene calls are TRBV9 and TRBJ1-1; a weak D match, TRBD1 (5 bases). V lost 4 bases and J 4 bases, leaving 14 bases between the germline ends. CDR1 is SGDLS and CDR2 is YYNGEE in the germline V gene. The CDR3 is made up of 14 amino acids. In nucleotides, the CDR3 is TGTGCCAGCAGCCCCCAGGGCACGAGCACTGAAGCTTTCTTT. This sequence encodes CASSPQGTSTEAFF.

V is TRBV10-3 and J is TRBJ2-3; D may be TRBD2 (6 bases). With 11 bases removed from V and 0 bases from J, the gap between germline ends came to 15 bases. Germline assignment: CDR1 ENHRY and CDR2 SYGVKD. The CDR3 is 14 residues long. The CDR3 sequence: CAARSSGSTDTQYF. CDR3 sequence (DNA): TGTGCCGCAAGATCCAGCGGGAGCACAGATACGCAGTATTTT.

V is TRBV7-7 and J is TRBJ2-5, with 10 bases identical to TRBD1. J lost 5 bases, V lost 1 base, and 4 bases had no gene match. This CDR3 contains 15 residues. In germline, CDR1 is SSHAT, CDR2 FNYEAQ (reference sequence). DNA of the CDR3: TGTGCCAGCAGCTTAGGACAGGGGGCGCGGGAGACCCAGTACTTC. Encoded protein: CASSLGQGARETQYF.

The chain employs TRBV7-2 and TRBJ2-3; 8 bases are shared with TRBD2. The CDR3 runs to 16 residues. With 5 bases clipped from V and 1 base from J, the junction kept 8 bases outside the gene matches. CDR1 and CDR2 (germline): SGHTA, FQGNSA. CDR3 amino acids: CASSPEREWGTDTQYF. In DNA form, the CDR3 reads TGTGCCAGCAGCCCCGAGCGGGAGTGGGGCACAGATACGCAGTATTTT.

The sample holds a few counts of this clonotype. CDR3 sequence (DNA): TGCAGCACAAGGGGGCTGGATGGCTACACCTTC. Translating it yields CSTRGLDGYTF. This sequence joins TRBV29-1 and TRBJ1-2, with TRBD1 identical over 7 bases. Germline V gives CDR1 SQVTM, CDR2 ANQGSEA. V lost 8 bases and J lost 6; bases outside the gene matches: 6. The CDR3 extends over 11 amino acids.

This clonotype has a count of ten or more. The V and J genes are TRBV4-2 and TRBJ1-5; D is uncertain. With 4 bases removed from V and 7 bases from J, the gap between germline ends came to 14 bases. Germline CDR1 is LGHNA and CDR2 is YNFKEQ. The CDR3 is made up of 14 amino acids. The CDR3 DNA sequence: TGTGCCAGCAGCCCCCCGGGTTCTCGACAGCCCCAGCATTTT. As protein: CASSPPGSRQPQHF.